Here is one TCR beta chain with its context. Data came from immunoSEQ multiplex PCR; TCRdb stores just in-frame clones and leaves some out. The sample has under 2.5 million clones, about nine tenths seen once. The data were obtained in a study of shared clonotypes between healthy human individuals. Trimming removed 4 bases at V and 0 bases at J, with 14 bases between. CDR1 SGHRS and CDR2 YFSETQ come from the germline V gene. The CDR3 has 16 amino acids. This TCR derives from a man between 18 and 29 years old in good health. Some clones in this sample may be carry-over from other donors' samples. Specimen: naive CD4+ T cells from PBMCs. Subset: CD45RA+ positively selected. This chain uses TRBV5-1 with TRBJ1-3; TRBD1 might be the D (6 bases). The DNA of the CDR3 is TGCGCCAGCAGCCCAGGAGGGGGAGTCTCTGGAAACACCATATATTTT. This gives the protein CASSPGGGVSGNTIYF.